These T cell receptor beta chains were read from a single sample in a study of shared clonotypes between healthy human individuals. TCRdb's table, derived via immunoSEQ multiplex PCR, lists solely in-frame clones and lacks some. The sample yields about a million clones, approximately 80% seen once. Material for sequencing was memory CD4+ T cells from PBMCs. Receptor source: a man aged 18 to 30 in good health. Some clones in this sample may be carry-over from other donors' samples. CDR3s include the opening cysteine and the closing phenylalanine or tryptophan. A D gene is named only where the DNA matches it firmly. A row's size may be missing; if present it is once, few, many or a size class.

V gene	D gene	J gene	clone size	CDR3 DNA	CDR3 protein
TRBV2	.	TRBJ2-5	few	TGTGCCAGCTCCCGGGACAATAAAGAGACCCAGTACTTC	CASSRDNKETQYF
TRBV28	TRBD2	TRBJ2-2	.	TGTGCCAGCAGGGAGGTAGCGGGAGTTGACGTGGGGGAGCTGTTTTTT	CASREVAGVDVGELFF
TRBV28	.	TRBJ1-2	.	TGTGCCAGCAGTGGGGGCAGGGAAGACGGCTACACCTTC	CASSGGREDGYTF
TRBV11-3	.	TRBJ2-3	.	TGTGCCAGCAGCTTAGTAGGTATTGCGCAGTATTTT	CASSLVGIAQYF
TRBV19	.	TRBJ1-2	few	TGTGCCAGTATGGGGACGGGGAATAACTATGGCTACACCTTC	CASMGTGNNYGYTF
TRBV5-4	TRBD1	TRBJ2-1	many	TGTGCCAGCAGGTTTAACGGACAGGGTTACAATGAGCAGTTCTTC	CASRFNGQGYNEQFF
TRBV6-1	.	TRBJ1-2	once	TGTGCCAGCAGTGATGGGGGCGGCTACACCTTC	CASSDGGGYTF
TRBV7-7	.	TRBJ2-2	.	TGTGCCAGCAGGGGCTCGAACACCGGGGAGCTGTTTTTT	CASRGSNTGELFF
TRBV2	.	TRBJ1-4	few	TGTGCCAGCAGTGAAGAGGTTAATGAAAAACTGTTTTTT	CASSEEVNEKLFF
TRBV6-6	TRBD2	TRBJ2-7	.	TGTGCCAGCAGACCTAGCGGGAGCTCCTACGAGCAGTACTTC	CASRPSGSSYEQYF
TRBV7-3	TRBD1	TRBJ1-5	many	TGTGCCAGCAGCTTACCCGAGAGACAGGGGAGCAATCAGCCCCAGCATTTT	CASSLPERQGSNQPQHF
TRBV7-2	.	TRBJ2-7	once	TGTGCCAGCAGCTTAAGCCGGAGGGGGCCCTACGAGCAGTACTTC	CASSLSRRGPYEQYF
TRBV7-3	TRBD2	TRBJ2-3	.	TGTGCCAGCAGCTTACAGCTAGCGGGAGGGATAGATACGCAGTATTTT	CASSLQLAGGIDTQYF
TRBV5-4	.	TRBJ2-2	.	TGTGCCAGCAGCTTTTCTTGGGCGAACGGGGAGCTGTTTTTT	CASSFSWANGELFF
TRBV25-1	.	TRBJ1-1	.	TGTGCCAGCAGTGAGTTGAAAAGAAACACTGAAGCTTTCTTT	CASSELKRNTEAFF
TRBV7-9	.	TRBJ2-2	.	TGTGCCAGCAGCTTAGGGAATAGCGGCGGGGAGCTGTTTTTT	CASSLGNSGGELFF